This T cell receptor beta chain was profiled in a study of control samples from healthy donors and cancer patients. CDR1 MNHEY and CDR2 SVGAGI come from the germline V gene. This CDR3 is built from 14 residues. The V and J ends lost 11 bases and 7 bases respectively, with 21 bases between them. Assay used: immunoSEQ multiplex PCR; TCRdb lists only in-frame clones, some missing. The table shows about 71,000 clones, with just under 90% occurring only once. V usage is TRBV6-5 and J usage is TRBJ2-1; TRBD2 is a possible D gene (7 bases). The TCR sequence derives from a man in his fifties or sixties with lung cancer. Material for sequencing was PBMCs. CDR3 bases: TGTGCCTCCGCCCGGGGGGCGCGAAGTAATGAGCAGTTCTTC. Its protein is CASARGARSNEQFF.